The 31 T cell receptor beta chains in this list originate from one sample, sequenced in a study of blood T cell repertoires in COVID-19. Some clones are missing from TCRdb's copy, which holds only in-frame ones; the method was immunoSEQ multiplex PCR. The data contain over 150,000 clones, more than 75% of them singletons. Sequencing was carried out using peripheral blood. The receptors shown here come from a woman between 18 and 29 years old who had recovered from COVID-19.

This chain connects TRBV10-3 to TRBJ1-6, with D perhaps TRBD1 (5 bases). CDR1 and CDR2 from the germline V gene are ENHRY and SYGVKD. There are 14 residues in the CDR3. Trimming took 2 bases from V and 10 from J, leaving 12 bases between them. CDR3 sequence: CAISEGGLRSPLHF. The CDR3 DNA reads as TGTGCCATCAGTGAGGGGGGGTTGAGGTCACCCCTCCACTTT.

The chain links TRBV7-9 to TRBJ1-1; the D gene is possibly TRBD1 (5 bases). Between the trimmed V and J ends, which lost 4 bases and 0 bases, there was a span of 12 bases. The CDR3 totals 15 residues. Germline assignment: CDR1 SEHNR and CDR2 FQNEAQ (reference sequence). This CDR3 is CASSYAQGLNTEAFF. As DNA, the CDR3 is TGTGCCAGCAGCTACGCCCAGGGTCTGAACACTGAAGCTTTCTTT.

The rearrangement links TRBV11-2 to TRBJ1-6; maybe TRBD1 (5 bases). The CDR3 contains 15 residues. Germline loops: CDR1 SGHAT, CDR2 FQNNGV. Trimming cost V 8 bases and J 6 bases, with 17 bases left between them. CDR3 coding DNA: TGTGCCAGCGACACCGGGAGGGGCCGTAATTCACCCCTCCACTTT. Protein product: CASDTGRGRNSPLHF.

This chain joins TRBV5-4 and TRBJ1-2; 10 nucleotides line up with TRBD1. With V trimmed by 4 bases and J by 2 bases, 5 bases remained unmatched. CDR1 is SGHNT and CDR2 is YYREEE in the germline V gene (reference sequence). There are 15 residues in the CDR3. Written as DNA, the CDR3 is TGTGCCAGCAGCCTGGACAGGGGGTTGAACTATGGCTACACCTTC. Amino acids: CASSLDRGLNYGYTF.

The genes are TRBV6-5 and TRBJ2-7, with 8 bases lining up with TRBD1. Per germline, CDR1 MNHEY and CDR2 SVGAGI. The CDR3 is made up of 14 amino acids. The trim removed 6 bases at V and 2 bases at J, leaving 6 bases unmatched. The CDR3 bases are TGTGCCAGCAGGCTCCGGGACAGGCCCTACGAGCAGTACTTC. It is translated as CASRLRDRPYEQYF.

The CDR3 here is CASSYPPSGGNQPQHF. In nucleotides, the CDR3 is TGTGCCAGCAGTTACCCCCCATCAGGGGGCAATCAGCCCCAGCATTTT. The rearrangement joins TRBV6-2 or TRBV6-3 to TRBJ1-5, with a tentative D call TRBD1 (6 bases). V was pared by 2 bases and J by 2 bases, with 13 bases between. Per germline, CDR1 MNHEY and CDR2 SVGEGT. The CDR3 is 16 residues long.

V gene TRBV2 combines with J gene TRBJ2-7; 8 nucleotides agree with TRBD1. The CDR3 totals 12 residues. V shed 8 bases, J shed 3 bases, and the junction held 3 bases outside the gene matches. CDR1 SNHLY and CDR2 FYNNEI come from the germline V gene. CDR3 protein: CASSGQGYEQYV. The CDR3 coding sequence is TGTGCCAGCTCAGGACAGGGCTACGAGCAGTACGTC.

This clone showed up just once. The rearrangement uses TRBV7-9 and TRBJ1-2; possibly TRBD1 for D (5 bases). The length of the CDR3 is 13 residues. Trimming cost V 1 base and J 4 bases, with 7 bases left between them. Per the germline V gene, CDR1 is SEHNR and CDR2 is FQNEAQ (reference sequence). Written as DNA, the CDR3 is TGTGCCAGCAGCTTAGGTGGGGCCTATGGCTACACCTTC. Amino acid sequence: CASSLGGAYGYTF.

This chain connects TRBV21-1 to TRBJ1-2; TRBD1 is the table's D call and was not checked against the DNA. TRBV21-1 is a pseudogene segment. This CDR3 contains 14 residues. CDR3 DNA sequence: TGTGCCAGCAGCAAAGGTCCCAGACAATATGGCTACACCTTC. This sequence encodes CASSKGPRQYGYTF.

The chain employs TRBV7-9 and TRBJ2-1; 7 nucleotides line up with TRBD1. Germline CDR1 and CDR2: SEHNR and FQNEAQ (reference sequence). The CDR3 is 15 amino acids. After removal of 5 bases from V and 5 bases from J, the junction contained 9 bases not matched to a gene. The CDR3 loop reads CASSGPPTGHNEQFF. CDR3 nucleotide sequence: TGTGCCAGCAGCGGGCCCCCGACAGGGCACAATGAGCAGTTCTTC. Combining the CDR3 with reference TRBV7-9 and TRBJ2-1 gives the whole variable domain DTGVSQNPRHKITKRGQNVTFRCDPISEHNRLYWYRQTLGQGPEFLTYFQNEAQLEKSRLLSDRFSAERPKGSFSTLEIQRTEQGDSAMYLCASSGPPTGHNEQFFGPGTRLTVL.

DNA of the CDR3: TGTGCCAGCAGCTTTACAGGGGGCGCTGAAGAAAAACTGTTTTTT. Translated, it gives CASSFTGGAEEKLFF. The chain recombines TRBV6-5 with TRBJ1-4; 9 nucleotides match TRBD1. CDR1 is MNHEY and CDR2 is SVGAGI in the germline V gene. V lost 6 bases and J lost 8; bases outside the gene matches: 10. The CDR3 spans 15 residues.

For the CDR3, the DNA is TGTGCCAGCAGCGAGCGGCCCGGGTCTGAGCAGTTCTTC. Translation gives CASSERPGSEQFF. The rearrangement joins TRBV9 to TRBJ2-1; tentatively, D is TRBD2 (5 bases). The germline V and J ends were trimmed by 3 bases and 9 bases, with 13 bases remaining between them. Germline CDR1 is SGDLS and CDR2 is YYNGEE. The CDR3 totals 13 residues.

The CDR3 region has the DNA TGCGCCAGCAGCTTGGTAAGCGGGGGGGACAATGAGCAGTTCTTC. Its protein product is CASSLVSGGDNEQFF. The chain recombines TRBV5-1 with TRBJ2-1, with 10 bases matching TRBD2. The CDR3 has 15 residues. V was pared by 0 bases and J by 5 bases, with 2 bases of the junction left unmatched. Looked up from germline, CDR1 is SGHRS and CDR2 is YFSETQ. The whole variable domain, remainder taken from reference TRBV5-1 and TRBJ2-1, is KAGVTQTPRYLIKTRGQQVTLSCSPISGHRSVSWYQQTPGQGLQFLFEYFSETQRNKGNFPGRFSGRQFSNSRSEMNVSTLELGDSALYLCASSLVSGGDNEQFFGPGTRLTVL.

This chain links TRBV29-1 with TRBJ2-1, with D unresolved. There are 11 residues in the CDR3. Germline V CDR1 and CDR2: SQVTM, ANQGSEA. V lost 2 bases to trimming and J lost 8 bases, with 7 bases between them. The CDR3 region has the DNA TGCAGCGTTGAACGGCGGTATGAGCAGTTCTTC. Translating gives CSVERRYEQFF.

The genes are TRBV9 and TRBJ2-7; 8 nucleotides line up with TRBD1. CDR1 SGDLS and CDR2 YYNGEE come from the germline V gene. V shed 6 bases, J shed 6 bases, and the junction held 11 bases outside the gene matches. There are 14 residues in the CDR3. CDR3 bases: TGTGCCAGCACCCCCGGTCAGGGGGCCAGCGAGCAGTACTTC. Translation: CASTPGQGASEQYF. Supplemented by reference TRBV9 and TRBJ2-7, the full variable domain reads DSGVTQTPKHLITATGQRVTLRCSPRSGDLSVYWYQQSLDQGLQFLIQYYNGEERAKGNILERFSAQQFPDLHSELNLSSLELGDSALYFCASTPGQGASEQYFGPGTRLTVT.

The chain couples TRBV19 to TRBJ1-1; D ambiguous. The ends were cut back, 10 bases at V and 0 bases at J, with 12 bases in the middle. CDR3 length: 13 residues. The germline gives CDR1 LNHDA, CDR2 SQIVND (reference sequence). CDR3 sequence (DNA): TGTGCCACTACCCTGAGCATGAACACTGAAGCTTTCTTT. Translating it yields CATTLSMNTEAFF.

This chain connects TRBV11-2 to TRBJ1-2; D ambiguous. Trimming removed 3 bases at V and 5 bases at J, with 7 bases between. Germline loops: CDR1 SGHAT, CDR2 FQNNGV. The CDR3 consists of 12 residues. The CDR3 nucleotides are TGTGCCAGCAGCTTTCAGCGTTATGGCTACACCTTC. Protein sequence: CASSFQRYGYTF. The variable domain in full, with the rest retrieved from reference TRBV11-2 and TRBJ1-2, is EAGVAQSPRYKIIEKRQSVAFWCNPISGHATLYWYQQILGQGPKLLIQFQNNGVVDDSQLPKDRFSAERLKGVDSTLKIQPAKLEDSAVYLCASSFQRYGYTFGSGTRLTVV.

The chain couples TRBV24-1 to TRBJ2-3; 10 bases agree with TRBD2. This CDR3 spans 16 amino acids. In germline, CDR1 is KGHDR, CDR2 SFDVKD. With 6 bases clipped from V and 6 bases from J, the junction kept 11 bases outside the gene matches. The CDR3 nucleotides read TGTGCCACCAGTAACTCCGGGACTAGCGAGGCGGATACGCAGTATTTT. This translates into CATSNSGTSEADTQYF.

A single count supports this clone. The chain joins TRBV6-4 to TRBJ2-3, with 9 bases matching TRBD1. V lost 5 bases, J lost 4 bases, and 4 bases stayed unmatched. CDR3 length: 14 amino acids. From germline, CDR1 is MRHNA and CDR2 SNTAGT. The CDR3 protein is CASSRDRVSDTQYF. Written as DNA, the CDR3 is TGTGCCAGCAGTAGGGACAGGGTGTCAGATACGCAGTATTTT.

V and J are TRBV12-3 or TRBV12-4 and TRBJ1-1; D not certain. The CDR3 loop spans 13 amino acids. Deletions cut 3 bases from V and 1 base from J, with 6 bases between. The CDR3 sequence is CASSFSGNTEAFF. The DNA of the CDR3 is TGTGCCAGCAGTTTTTCGGGGAACACTGAAGCTTTCTTT.

J is TRBJ1-2 and V is TRBV9, with 8 bases fitting TRBD1. CDR3 length equals 14 residues. V lost 4 bases and J lost 3; bases outside the gene matches: 5. Germline values: CDR1 SGDLS, CDR2 YYNGEE. The CDR3 sequence: CASSPRDRYYGYTF. CDR3 in DNA: TGTGCCAGCAGCCCACGGGACAGGTACTATGGCTACACCTTC.

The rearrangement joins TRBV5-1 to TRBJ1-1; TRBD1 aligns across 11 bases. Unmatched junction bases numbered 4, after V lost 3 bases and J lost 0 bases. Germline V CDR1 and CDR2: SGHRS, YFSETQ. The CDR3 is 16 amino acids. The CDR3 loop is CASSWTDRGLNTEAFF. In DNA, the CDR3 is TGCGCCAGCAGCTGGACGGACAGGGGGCTGAACACTGAAGCTTTCTTT. Full variable domain (outside the CDR3, taken from reference TRBV5-1 and TRBJ1-1): KAGVTQTPRYLIKTRGQQVTLSCSPISGHRSVSWYQQTPGQGLQFLFEYFSETQRNKGNFPGRFSGRQFSNSRSEMNVSTLELGDSALYLCASSWTDRGLNTEAFFGQGTRLTVV.

The chain has TRBV7-2 and TRBJ2-7, with D maybe TRBD2 (6 bases). V shed 5 bases and J shed 3 bases, with 17 bases lying between them. The CDR3 runs 15 residues. Germline values: CDR1 SGHTA, CDR2 FQGNSA. The CDR3 region has the DNA TGTGCCAGCAGCCCGTACCGGGACTCATTCTACGAGCAGTACTTC. The encoded protein is CASSPYRDSFYEQYF.

This clone was recorded once. The V and J genes are TRBV7-9 and TRBJ2-7, with D maybe TRBD1 (5 bases). V lost 0 bases and J 6 bases, leaving 6 bases between the germline ends. CDR3 length: 12 residues. In germline, CDR1 is SEHNR, CDR2 FQNEAQ (reference sequence). The CDR3 sequence: CASSLAGAEQYF. The CDR3 DNA reads as TGTGCCAGCAGCTTAGCAGGGGCCGAGCAGTACTTC.

V gene TRBV6-7 combines with J gene TRBJ1-2; a weak D match, TRBD1 (5 bases). TRBV6-7 is treated as an ORF (open reading frame) with a function not yet certain. The CDR3 length is 16 residues. The V end lost 2 bases, the J end lost 4 bases, and 17 bases lay between the germline ends. The CDR3 nucleotides are TGTGCCAGCAGTTACAGTGATTGGCAGGGCGGCTATGGCTACACCTTC. Protein product: CASSYSDWQGGYGYTF.

The gene calls are TRBV4-2 and TRBJ2-1, with 9 bases aligning to TRBD2. V dropped 1 base and J dropped 0; count of bases not matched to a gene: 1. Germline V gene lookup returns CDR1 LGHNA and CDR2 YNFKEQ. The CDR3 is made up of 16 amino acids. For the CDR3, the DNA is TGTGCCAGCAGCCAAGGACTAGCGGACTCCTACAATGAGCAGTTCTTC. Translated, it gives CASSQGLADSYNEQFF.

V is TRBV10-1 and J is TRBJ2-5, with 9 positions matching TRBD1. Germline CDR1 reads WNHNN; CDR2 reads SYGVQD (reference sequence). V lost 6 bases to trimming and J lost 4 bases; unmatched junction nucleotides: 3. The CDR3 has 13 amino acids. CDR3 nucleotides: TGCGCCAGCAGGGACAGGGGACTAGAGACCCAGTACTTC. Translation gives CASRDRGLETQYF.

The CDR3 sequence: CAASGGNIQYF. The CDR3 region has the DNA TGTGCCGCCTCCGGAGGGAACATTCAGTACTTC. This chain links TRBV6-5 with TRBJ2-4; the D gene is possibly TRBD2 (6 bases). Germline lookup yields CDR1 MNHEY and CDR2 SVGAGI. The V end lost 11 bases, the J end lost 7 bases, and 12 bases lay between the germline ends. This CDR3 comprises 11 residues.

V gene TRBV2 combines with J gene TRBJ1-3; D call uncertain. Per germline, CDR1 SNHLY and CDR2 FYNNEI. This CDR3 is 13 amino acids long. V was clipped by 4 bases and J by 0 bases, with 4 bases between them. Here the CDR3 reads CASSGSSGNTIYF. The CDR3 region has the DNA TGTGCCAGCAGTGGTAGCTCTGGAAACACCATATATTTT.

The rearrangement joins TRBV10-2 to TRBJ2-5; TRBD2 matches 9 bases. CDR1 and CDR2 from the germline V gene are WSHSY and SAAADI. The CDR3 totals 16 residues. V was clipped by 3 bases and J by 5 bases; unmatched bases: 10. This CDR3 reads CASSDHPGLAPETQYF. Here the CDR3 DNA reads TGCGCCAGCAGTGACCATCCGGGACTAGCACCCGAGACCCAGTACTTC.

V gene TRBV7-9 combines with J gene TRBJ1-2, with a tentative D call TRBD1 (5 bases). Germline V gene data show CDR1 as SEHNR and CDR2 as FQNEAQ (reference sequence). This CDR3 has 14 amino acids. V was clipped by 8 bases and J by 6 bases, with 19 bases between them. CDR3: CASAPTTGSHGYTF. The CDR3 DNA is TGTGCCAGCGCACCAACCACAGGCTCTCATGGCTACACCTTC.